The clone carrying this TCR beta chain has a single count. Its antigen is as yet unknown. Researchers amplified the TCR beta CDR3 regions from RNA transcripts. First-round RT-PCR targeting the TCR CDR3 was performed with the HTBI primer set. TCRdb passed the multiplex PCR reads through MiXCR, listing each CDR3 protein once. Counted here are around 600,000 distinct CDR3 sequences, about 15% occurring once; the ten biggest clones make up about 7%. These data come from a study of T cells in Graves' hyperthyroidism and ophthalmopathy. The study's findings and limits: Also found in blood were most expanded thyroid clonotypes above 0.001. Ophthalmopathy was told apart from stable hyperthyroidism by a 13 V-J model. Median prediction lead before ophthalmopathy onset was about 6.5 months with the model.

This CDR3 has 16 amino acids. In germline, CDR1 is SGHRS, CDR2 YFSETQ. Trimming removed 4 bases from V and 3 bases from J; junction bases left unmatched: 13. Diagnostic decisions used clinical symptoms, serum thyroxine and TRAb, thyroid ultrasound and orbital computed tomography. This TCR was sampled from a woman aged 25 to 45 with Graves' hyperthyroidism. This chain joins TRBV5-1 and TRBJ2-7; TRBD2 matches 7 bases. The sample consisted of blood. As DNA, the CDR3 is TGCGCCAGCAGCCTTACTCCTAGCGGTGACTTCTACGAGCAGTACTTC. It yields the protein CASSLTPSGDFYEQYF. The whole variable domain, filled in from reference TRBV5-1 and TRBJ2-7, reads KAGVTQTPRYLIKTRGQQVTLSCSPISGHRSVSWYQQTPGQGLQFLFEYFSETQRNKGNFPGRFSGRQFSNSRSEMNVSTLELGDSALYLCASSLTPSGDFYEQYFGPGTRLTVT.